The clone carrying this T cell receptor (beta chain) appeared a few times. What it recognizes is unknown. PCR primers comprised 60 Vbeta and 13 Jbeta primers. Assay used: immunoSEQ multiplex PCR; TCRdb lists only in-frame clones, some missing. Here the sample spans roughly 120,000 clones, 55% to 65% being singletons. The data were taken from a study of cytomegalovirus exposure and HLA in healthy donors. V lost 3 bases, J lost 4 bases, and 13 bases stayed unmatched. The CDR3 extends over 18 amino acids. Germline values: CDR1 SNHLY, CDR2 FYNNEI. Overall study results and limits: Relative to the approximately 700-donor mean, N-insertions were reportedly fewer in an Asian-associated ancestry cluster in a later analysis.

The rearrangement links TRBV2 to TRBJ2-5; 11 bases agree with TRBD2. The receptor's source is a woman aged 35 to 49 in good health and CMV-seropositive. The sequencing input was PBMCs. CDR3 DNA sequence: TGTGCCAGCAGTGAGAGGTCAGGGACTAGCGGCAGTTCAGAGACCCAGTACTTC. This translates into CASSERSGTSGSSETQYF.